A selection of T cell receptor beta chains follows, all from one sample in a study of blood T cell repertoires in COVID-19. Data came from immunoSEQ multiplex PCR; TCRdb stores just in-frame clones and leaves some out. The top ten hold about 40% of the sample, which has 45,000 to 65,000 clones, 75% to 80% seen once. The sample consisted of peripheral blood. These receptors all come from a man aged 70 or older with active or convalescent COVID-19. Both conserved end residues are part of each CDR3.

cdr3_aa,v_call,j_call
CARSFIAGLTSYEQYF,TRBV5-3,TRBJ2-7
CSVFERQMNTEAFF,TRBV29-1,TRBJ1-1
CASSPPGTQSNQPQHF,TRBV19,TRBJ1-5
CAWSDNAGQQFF,TRBV30,TRBJ2-1
CASSQVADRPGYTF,TRBV4-2,TRBJ1-2
CASSTRLAGDNEQFF,TRBV5-1,TRBJ2-1
CASSQLRQGPYEQYF,TRBV4-3,TRBJ2-7
CASSSTGYRGREGYEQYF,TRBV6-2/TRBV6-3,TRBJ2-7
CAWIRDSRKTEAFF,TRBV30,TRBJ1-1
CASSSVLGGGRPEAFF,TRBV5-8,TRBJ1-1
CASSQGLLNTEAFF,TRBV3-1/TRBV3-2,TRBJ1-1